The rows below give T cell receptor beta chains drawn from one sample of a study of shared clonotypes between healthy human individuals. The assay was immunoSEQ multiplex PCR, and TCRdb's table has in-frame clones only and misses some. The repertoire has about 2.4 million clones, under 95% of them found once; the top ten carry 0.36%. The sequenced material came from naive CD4+ T cells from PBMCs. All receptors derive from a man between 18 and 29 years old in good health. Some clones in this sample may be carry-over from other donors' samples. Both conserved end residues are trimmed from each CDR3. Fields, in order: V gene, J gene, CDR3 protein.

v_gene: TRBV28; j_gene: TRBJ1-5; CDR3aa: ASSQGGSNQPQH
v_gene: TRBV28; j_gene: TRBJ2-5; CDR3aa: ASRRAGEETQY
v_gene: TRBV28; j_gene: TRBJ1-5; CDR3aa: ASSFWRGRGASQPQH
v_gene: TRBV10-3; j_gene: -; CDR3aa: ASAGKAPYEQY
v_gene: TRBV5-1; j_gene: TRBJ2-7; CDR3aa: ASSLLASGGSYEQY
v_gene: TRBV7-3; j_gene: TRBJ1-1; CDR3aa: ASSLEGGGSEAF
v_gene: TRBV4-1; j_gene: TRBJ1-6; CDR3aa: ASSPVSDNSPLH
v_gene: TRBV4-3; j_gene: TRBJ1-4; CDR3aa: ASSQVRESNEKLF
v_gene: TRBV6-1; j_gene: TRBJ2-4; CDR3aa: ASSEPGVAKNIQY
v_gene: TRBV11-2; j_gene: TRBJ2-7; CDR3aa: ASSSRPRLAGGGSYEQY
v_gene: TRBV19; j_gene: TRBJ1-2; CDR3aa: ASSVRDSNYGYT
v_gene: TRBV14; j_gene: TRBJ2-7; CDR3aa: ASSQIRPGSIYEQY
v_gene: TRBV28; j_gene: TRBJ2-7; CDR3aa: ATKRTGNYYEQY
v_gene: TRBV7-2; j_gene: TRBJ1-3; CDR3aa: ASSLIEGRSGNTIY
v_gene: TRBV19; j_gene: -; CDR3aa: ASSRSGQSSYEQY
v_gene: TRBV30; j_gene: TRBJ1-4; CDR3aa: SSDRLNRDEKLF
v_gene: TRBV19; j_gene: TRBJ2-7; CDR3aa: ASSIGPGAVYEQY
v_gene: TRBV5-4; j_gene: TRBJ1-1; CDR3aa: ASSSIDTEAF
v_gene: TRBV11-3; j_gene: TRBJ2-2; CDR3aa: ASSLTSFAGELF
v_gene: TRBV5-1; j_gene: TRBJ1-2; CDR3aa: ASSLAGDSGGYT
v_gene: TRBV28; j_gene: TRBJ2-1; CDR3aa: ASSWGLAGGGEQF
v_gene: TRBV28; j_gene: TRBJ2-7; CDR3aa: ASSGSRTSAWYEQY
v_gene: TRBV5-4; j_gene: TRBJ2-1; CDR3aa: ASRRREGPSYNEQF
v_gene: TRBV18; j_gene: TRBJ1-1; CDR3aa: ASSPGQSVEAF
v_gene: TRBV9; j_gene: TRBJ2-2; CDR3aa: ASSVGGRAAGELF